Included here is one T cell receptor beta chain sequence, with context. Its antigen is unidentified. The sample originates from a study of OX40 agonist ivuxolimab in advanced cancers. Points from the study as a whole: Both CD4+ and CD8+ T cell populations in blood had undergone clonal expansion by week 6 at 0.1 to 3.0 mg/kg.

This CDR3 contains 16 residues. Germline-derived CDR1 and CDR2 are MDHEN and SYDVKM. Method: immunoSEQ multiplex PCR; TCRdb's copy keeps in-frame clones and lacks some. The table has around 21,000 clones, roughly 80% seen once; the top ten hold roughly a third. This specimen was CD4+ or CD8+ T cells sorted from blood, taken in a trial of the OX40 agonist ivuxolimab. The sequence was obtained from an adult with an advanced solid tumor such as melanoma, head and neck, liver or kidney cancer. The chain employs TRBV28 and TRBJ2-5; 10 bases fit TRBD1. The J call may be in error: the DNA end matches TRBJ2-7 better. The CDR3 coding sequence is TGTGCCAGCAGTTTCAATCCCGGGACAGGGGCCTTCGAGCAGTACTTC. Encoded protein: CASSFNPGTGAFEQYF.